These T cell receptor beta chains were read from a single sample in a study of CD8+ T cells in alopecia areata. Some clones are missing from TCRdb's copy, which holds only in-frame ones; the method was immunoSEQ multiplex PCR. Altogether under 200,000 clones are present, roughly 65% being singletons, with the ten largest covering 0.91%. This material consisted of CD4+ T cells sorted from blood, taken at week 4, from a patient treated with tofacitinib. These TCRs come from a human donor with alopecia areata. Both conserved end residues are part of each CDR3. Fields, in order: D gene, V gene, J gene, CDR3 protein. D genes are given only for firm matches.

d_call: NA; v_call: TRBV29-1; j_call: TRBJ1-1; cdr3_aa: CSVRGDGGVITEAFF
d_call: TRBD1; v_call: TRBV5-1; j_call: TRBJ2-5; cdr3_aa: CASSLGQGGTQYF
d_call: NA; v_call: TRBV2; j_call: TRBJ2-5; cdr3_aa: CASSEVGQETQYF
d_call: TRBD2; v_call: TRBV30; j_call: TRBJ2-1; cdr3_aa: CAWSRGTSDYNEQFF
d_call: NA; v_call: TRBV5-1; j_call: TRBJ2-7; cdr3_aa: CASSWTVGEQYF
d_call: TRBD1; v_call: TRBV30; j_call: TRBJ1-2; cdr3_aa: CAWDGARGSGYGYTF
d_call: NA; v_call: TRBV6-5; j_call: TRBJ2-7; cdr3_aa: CASSSGHEQYF
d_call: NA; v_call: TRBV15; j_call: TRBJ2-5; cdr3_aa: CATSGGETQYF
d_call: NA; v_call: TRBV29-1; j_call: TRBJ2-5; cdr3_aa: CSVGGMRGETQYF
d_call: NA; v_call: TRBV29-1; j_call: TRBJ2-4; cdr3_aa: CSVETRGNKNIQYF
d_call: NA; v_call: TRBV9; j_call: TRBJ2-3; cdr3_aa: CASSVGSFPDTQYF
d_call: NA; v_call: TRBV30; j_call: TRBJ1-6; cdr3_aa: CAWGNRARSPLHF
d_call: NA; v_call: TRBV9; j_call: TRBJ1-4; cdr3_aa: CASSPSMSGANEKLFF
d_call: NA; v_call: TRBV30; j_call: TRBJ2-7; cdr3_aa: CAWSLETGRTYEQYF
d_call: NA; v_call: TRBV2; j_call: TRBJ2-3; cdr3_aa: CASSFTDTQYF
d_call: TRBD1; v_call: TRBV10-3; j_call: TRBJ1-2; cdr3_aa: CAINPTGVDGYTF
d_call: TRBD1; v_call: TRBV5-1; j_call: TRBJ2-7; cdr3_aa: CASSLVGTAAYEQYF
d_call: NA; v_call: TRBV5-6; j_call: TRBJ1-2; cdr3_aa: CASSRGSGDYGYTF
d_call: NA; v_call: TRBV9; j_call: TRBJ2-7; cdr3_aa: CASSVHSYEQYF
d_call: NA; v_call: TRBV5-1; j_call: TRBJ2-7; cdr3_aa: CASSLAGEQYF
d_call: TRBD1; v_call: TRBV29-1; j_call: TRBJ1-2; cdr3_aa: CSVAGTGHYGYTF
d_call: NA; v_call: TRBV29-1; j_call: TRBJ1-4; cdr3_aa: CSVDLGATNEKLFF
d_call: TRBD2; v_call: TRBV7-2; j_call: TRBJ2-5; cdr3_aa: CASSAHSGVETQYF
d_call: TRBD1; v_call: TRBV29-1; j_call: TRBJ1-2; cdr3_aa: CSVGTGGPYGYTF
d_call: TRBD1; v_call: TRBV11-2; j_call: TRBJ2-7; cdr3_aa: CASSALTGRSYEQYF
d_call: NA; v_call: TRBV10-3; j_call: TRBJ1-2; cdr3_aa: CAISDPNPSGYTF
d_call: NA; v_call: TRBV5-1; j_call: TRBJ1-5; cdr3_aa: CASSLWPRGEGGNQPQHF
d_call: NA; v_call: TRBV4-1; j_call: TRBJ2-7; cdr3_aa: CASSQGDFNEQYF
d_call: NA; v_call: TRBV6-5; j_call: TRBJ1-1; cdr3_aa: CASSYQIQQGNTEAFF
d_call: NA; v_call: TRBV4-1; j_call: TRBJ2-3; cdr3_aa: CASSQDKQGRDTQYF
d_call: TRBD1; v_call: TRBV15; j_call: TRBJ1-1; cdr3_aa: CATSSRTGYNTEAFF
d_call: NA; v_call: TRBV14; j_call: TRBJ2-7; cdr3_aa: CASSHSSYEQYF
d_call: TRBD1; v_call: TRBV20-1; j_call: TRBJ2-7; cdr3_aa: CSAGQGEQYF
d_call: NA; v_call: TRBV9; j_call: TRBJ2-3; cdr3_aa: CASSTGPTGDTQYF
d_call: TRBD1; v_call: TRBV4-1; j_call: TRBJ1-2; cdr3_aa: CASSQDRGRWYGYTF
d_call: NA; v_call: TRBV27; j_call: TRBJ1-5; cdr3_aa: CASSFGVNQPQHF
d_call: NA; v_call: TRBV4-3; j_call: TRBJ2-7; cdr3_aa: CASSQRDSSYEQYF
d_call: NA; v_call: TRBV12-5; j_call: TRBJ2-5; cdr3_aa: CASGFGGLGETQYF
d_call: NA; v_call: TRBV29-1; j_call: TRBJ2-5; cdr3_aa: CSVGQIETQYF
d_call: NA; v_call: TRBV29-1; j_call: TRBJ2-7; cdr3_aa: CSAGGGGPYEQYF
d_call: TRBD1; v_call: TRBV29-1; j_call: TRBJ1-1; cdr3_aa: CSGRDRGLNTEAFF
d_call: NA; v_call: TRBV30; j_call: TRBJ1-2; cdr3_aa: CAWRSASLFGYTF
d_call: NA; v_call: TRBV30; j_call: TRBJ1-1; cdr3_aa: CAWSVGGNTEAFF
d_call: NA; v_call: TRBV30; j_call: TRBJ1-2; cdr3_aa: CAYYPGTHYGYTF
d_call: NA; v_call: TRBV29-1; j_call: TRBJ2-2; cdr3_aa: CSATGSGTGELFF
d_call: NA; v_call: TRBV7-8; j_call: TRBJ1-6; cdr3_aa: CASSLQRTGNSPLHF
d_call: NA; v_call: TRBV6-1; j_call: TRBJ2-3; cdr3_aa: CASTRRDTQYF
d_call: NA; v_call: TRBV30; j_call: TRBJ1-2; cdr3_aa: CAWRLDRNTF